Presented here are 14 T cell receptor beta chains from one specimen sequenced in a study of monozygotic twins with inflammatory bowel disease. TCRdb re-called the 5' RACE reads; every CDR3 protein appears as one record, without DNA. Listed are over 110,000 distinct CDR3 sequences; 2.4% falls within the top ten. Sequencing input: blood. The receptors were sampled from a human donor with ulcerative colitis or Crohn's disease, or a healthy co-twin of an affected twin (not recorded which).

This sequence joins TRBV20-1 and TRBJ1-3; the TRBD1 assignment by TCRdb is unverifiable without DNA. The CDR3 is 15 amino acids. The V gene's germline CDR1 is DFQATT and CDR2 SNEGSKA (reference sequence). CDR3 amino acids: CSARRTVRAGNTIYF.

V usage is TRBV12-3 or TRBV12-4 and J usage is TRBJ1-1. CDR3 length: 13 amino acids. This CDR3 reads CASSQGTNTEAFF.

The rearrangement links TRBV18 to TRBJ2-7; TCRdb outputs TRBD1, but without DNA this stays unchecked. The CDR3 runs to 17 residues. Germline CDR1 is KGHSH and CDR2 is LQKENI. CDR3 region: CASSPWESGQAPYEQYF.

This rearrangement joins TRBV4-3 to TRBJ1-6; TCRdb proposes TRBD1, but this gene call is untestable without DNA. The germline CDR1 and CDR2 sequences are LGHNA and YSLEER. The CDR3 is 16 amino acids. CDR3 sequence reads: CASNKGQGAVDSPLHF.

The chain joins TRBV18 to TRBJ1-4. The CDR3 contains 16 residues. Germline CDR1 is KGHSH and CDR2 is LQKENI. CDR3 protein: CASSPINNGRLQKLFF. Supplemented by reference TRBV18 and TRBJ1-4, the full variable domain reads NAGVMQNPRHLVRRRGQEARLRCSPMKGHSHVYWYRQLPEEGLKFMVYLQKENIIDESGMPKERFSAEFPKEGPSILRIQQVVRGDSAAYFCASSPINNGRLQKLFFGSGTQLSVL.

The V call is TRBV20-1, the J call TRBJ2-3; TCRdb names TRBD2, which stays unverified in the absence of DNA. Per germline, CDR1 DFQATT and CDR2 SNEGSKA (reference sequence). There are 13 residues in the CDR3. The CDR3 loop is CISRGGGPDTQYF.

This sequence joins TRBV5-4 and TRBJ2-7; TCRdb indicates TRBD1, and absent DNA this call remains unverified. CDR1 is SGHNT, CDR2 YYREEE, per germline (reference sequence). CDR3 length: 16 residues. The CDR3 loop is CASSLGANRGTYEQYF.

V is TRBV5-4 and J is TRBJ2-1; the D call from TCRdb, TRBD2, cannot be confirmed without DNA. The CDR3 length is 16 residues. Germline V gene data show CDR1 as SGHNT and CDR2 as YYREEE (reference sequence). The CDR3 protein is CASSAERARSYNEQFF.

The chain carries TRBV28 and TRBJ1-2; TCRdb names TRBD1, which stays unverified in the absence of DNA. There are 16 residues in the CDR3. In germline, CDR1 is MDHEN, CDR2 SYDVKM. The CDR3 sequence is CASSFPQGAANYGYTF.

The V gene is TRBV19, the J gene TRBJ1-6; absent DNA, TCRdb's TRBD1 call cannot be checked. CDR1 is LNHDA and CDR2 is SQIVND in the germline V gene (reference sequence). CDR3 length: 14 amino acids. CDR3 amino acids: CASSSDRGLSPLHF.

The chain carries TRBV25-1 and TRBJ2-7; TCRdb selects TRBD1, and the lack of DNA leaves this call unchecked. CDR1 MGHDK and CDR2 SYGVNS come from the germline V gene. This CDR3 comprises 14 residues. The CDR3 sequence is CASSLRQGAEEQYF.

The CDR3 spells CATSVGPGGTQYF. The gene calls are TRBV24-1 and TRBJ2-3; TCRdb names TRBD1, which stays unverified in the absence of DNA. Germline V gene lookup returns CDR1 KGHDR and CDR2 SFDVKD. The CDR3 is 13 amino acids.

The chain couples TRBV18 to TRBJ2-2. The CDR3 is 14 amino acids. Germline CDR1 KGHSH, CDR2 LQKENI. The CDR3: CASSRPPNTGELFF. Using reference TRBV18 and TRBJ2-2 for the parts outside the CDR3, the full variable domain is NAGVMQNPRHLVRRRGQEARLRCSPMKGHSHVYWYRQLPEEGLKFMVYLQKENIIDESGMPKERFSAEFPKEGPSILRIQQVVRGDSAAYFCASSRPPNTGELFFGEGSRLTVL.

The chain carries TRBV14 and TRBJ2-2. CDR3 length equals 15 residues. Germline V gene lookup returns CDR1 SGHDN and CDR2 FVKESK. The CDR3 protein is CASSHRRANTGELFF.